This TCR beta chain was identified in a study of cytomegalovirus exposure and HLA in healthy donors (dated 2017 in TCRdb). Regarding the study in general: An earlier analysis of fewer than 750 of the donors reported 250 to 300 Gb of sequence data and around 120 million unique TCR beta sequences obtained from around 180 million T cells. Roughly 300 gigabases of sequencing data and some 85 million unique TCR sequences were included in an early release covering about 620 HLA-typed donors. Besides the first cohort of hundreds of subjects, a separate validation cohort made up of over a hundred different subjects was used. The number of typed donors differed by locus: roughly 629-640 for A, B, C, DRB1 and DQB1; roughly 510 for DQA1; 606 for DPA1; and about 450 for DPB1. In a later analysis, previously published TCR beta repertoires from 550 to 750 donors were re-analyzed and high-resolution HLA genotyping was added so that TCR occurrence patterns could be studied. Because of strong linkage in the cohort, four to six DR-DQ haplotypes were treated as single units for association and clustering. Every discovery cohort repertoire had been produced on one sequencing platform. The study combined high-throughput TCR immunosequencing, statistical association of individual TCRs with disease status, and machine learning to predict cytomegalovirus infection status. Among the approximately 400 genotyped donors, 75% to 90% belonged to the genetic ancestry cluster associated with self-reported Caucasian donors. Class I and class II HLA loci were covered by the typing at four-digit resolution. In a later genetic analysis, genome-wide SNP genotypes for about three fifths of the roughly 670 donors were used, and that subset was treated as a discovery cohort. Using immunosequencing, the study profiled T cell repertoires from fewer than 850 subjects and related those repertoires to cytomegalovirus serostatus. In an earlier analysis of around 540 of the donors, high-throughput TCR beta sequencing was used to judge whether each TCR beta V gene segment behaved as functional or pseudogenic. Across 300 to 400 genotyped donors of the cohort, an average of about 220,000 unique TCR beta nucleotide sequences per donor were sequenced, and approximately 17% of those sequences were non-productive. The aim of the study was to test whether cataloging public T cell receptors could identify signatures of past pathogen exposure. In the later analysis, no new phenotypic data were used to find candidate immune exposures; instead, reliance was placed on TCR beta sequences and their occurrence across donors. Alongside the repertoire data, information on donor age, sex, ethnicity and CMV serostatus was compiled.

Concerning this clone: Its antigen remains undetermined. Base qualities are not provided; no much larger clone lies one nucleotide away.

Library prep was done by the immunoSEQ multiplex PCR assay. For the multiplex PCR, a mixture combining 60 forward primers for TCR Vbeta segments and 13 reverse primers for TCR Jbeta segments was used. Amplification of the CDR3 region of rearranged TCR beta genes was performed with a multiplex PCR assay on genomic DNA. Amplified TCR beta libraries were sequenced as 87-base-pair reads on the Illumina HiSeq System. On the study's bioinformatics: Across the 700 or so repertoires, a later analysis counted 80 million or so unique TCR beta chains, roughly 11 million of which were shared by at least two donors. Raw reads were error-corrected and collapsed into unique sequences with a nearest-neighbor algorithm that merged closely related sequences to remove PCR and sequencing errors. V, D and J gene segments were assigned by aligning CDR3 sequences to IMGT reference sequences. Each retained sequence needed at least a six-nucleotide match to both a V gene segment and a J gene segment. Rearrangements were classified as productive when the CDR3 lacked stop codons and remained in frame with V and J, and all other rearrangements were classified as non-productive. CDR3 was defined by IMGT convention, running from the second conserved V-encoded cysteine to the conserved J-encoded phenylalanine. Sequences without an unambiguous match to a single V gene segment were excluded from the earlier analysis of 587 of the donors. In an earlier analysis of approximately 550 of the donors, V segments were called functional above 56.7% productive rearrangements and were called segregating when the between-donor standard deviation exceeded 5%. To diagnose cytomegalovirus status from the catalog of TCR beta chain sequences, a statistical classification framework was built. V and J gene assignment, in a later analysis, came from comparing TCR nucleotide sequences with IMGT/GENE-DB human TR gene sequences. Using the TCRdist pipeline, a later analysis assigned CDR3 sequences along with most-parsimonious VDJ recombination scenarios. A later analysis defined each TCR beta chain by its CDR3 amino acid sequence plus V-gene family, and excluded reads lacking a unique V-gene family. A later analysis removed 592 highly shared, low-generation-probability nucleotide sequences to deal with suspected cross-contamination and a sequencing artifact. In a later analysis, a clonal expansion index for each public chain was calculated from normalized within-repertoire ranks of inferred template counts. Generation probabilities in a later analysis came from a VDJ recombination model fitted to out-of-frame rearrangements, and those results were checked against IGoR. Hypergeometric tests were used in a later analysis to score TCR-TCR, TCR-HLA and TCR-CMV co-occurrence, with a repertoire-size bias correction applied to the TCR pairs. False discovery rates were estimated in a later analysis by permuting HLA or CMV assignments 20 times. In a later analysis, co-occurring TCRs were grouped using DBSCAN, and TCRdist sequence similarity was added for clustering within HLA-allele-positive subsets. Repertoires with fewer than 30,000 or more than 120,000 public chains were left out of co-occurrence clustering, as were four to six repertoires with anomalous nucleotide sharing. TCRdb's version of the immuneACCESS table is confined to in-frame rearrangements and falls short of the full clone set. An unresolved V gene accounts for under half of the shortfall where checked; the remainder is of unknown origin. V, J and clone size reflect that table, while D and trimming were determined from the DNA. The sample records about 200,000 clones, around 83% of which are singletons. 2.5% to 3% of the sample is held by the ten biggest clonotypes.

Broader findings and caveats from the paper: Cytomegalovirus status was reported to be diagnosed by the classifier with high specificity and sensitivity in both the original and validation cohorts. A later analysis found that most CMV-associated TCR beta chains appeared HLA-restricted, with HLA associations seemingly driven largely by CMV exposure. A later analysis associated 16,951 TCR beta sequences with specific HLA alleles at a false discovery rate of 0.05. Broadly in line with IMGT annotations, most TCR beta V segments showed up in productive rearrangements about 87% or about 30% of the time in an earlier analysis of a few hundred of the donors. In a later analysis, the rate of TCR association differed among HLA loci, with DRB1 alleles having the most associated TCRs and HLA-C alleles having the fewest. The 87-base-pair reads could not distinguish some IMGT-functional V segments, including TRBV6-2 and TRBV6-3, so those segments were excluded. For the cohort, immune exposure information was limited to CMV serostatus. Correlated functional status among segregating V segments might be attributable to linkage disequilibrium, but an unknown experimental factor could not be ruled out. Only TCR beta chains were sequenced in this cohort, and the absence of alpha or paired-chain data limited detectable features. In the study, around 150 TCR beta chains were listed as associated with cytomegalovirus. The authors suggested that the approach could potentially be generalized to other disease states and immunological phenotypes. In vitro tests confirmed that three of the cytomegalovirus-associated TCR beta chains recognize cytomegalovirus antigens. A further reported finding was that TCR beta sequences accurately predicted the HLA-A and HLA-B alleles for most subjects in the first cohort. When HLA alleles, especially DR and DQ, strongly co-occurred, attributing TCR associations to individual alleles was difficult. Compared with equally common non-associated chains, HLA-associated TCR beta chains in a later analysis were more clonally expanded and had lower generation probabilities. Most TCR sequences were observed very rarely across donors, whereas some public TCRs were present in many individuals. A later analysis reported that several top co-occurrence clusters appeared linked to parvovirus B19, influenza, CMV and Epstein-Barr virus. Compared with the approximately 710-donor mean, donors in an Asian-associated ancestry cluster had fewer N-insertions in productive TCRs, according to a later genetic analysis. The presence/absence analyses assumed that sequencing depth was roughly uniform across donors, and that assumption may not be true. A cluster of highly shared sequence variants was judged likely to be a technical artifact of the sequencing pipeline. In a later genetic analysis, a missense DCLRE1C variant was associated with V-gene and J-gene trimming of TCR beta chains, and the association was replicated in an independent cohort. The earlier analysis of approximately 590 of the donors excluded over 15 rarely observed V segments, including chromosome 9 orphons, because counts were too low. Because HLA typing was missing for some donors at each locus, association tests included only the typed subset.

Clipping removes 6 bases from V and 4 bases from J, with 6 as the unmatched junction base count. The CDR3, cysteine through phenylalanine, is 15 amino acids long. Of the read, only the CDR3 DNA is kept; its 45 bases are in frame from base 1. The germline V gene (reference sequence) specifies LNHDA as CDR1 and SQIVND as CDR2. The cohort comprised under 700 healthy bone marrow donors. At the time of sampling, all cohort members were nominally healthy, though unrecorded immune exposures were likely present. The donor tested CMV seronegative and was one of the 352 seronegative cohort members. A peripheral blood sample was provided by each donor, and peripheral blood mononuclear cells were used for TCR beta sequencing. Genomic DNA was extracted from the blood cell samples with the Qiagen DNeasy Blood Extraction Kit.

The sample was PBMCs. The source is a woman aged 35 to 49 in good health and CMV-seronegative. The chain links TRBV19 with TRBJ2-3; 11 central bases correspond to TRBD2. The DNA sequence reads TGTGCCAGTAGATCGCTAGCGGGAGGCGCAGATACGCAGTATTTT. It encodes CASRSLAGGADTQYF.